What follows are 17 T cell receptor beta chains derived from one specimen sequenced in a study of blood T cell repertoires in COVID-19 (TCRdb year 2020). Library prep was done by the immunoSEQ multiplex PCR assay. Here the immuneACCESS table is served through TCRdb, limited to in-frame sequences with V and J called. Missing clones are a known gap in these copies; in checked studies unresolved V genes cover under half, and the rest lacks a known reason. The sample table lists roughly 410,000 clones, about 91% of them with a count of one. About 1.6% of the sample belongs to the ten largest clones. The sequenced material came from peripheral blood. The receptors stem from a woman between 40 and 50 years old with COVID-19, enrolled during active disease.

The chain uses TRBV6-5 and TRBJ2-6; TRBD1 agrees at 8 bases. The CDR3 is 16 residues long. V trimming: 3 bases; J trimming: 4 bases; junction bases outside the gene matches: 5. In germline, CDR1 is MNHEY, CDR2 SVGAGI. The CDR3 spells CASSYSRGPGANVLTF. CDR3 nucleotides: TGTGCCAGCAGTTATTCCAGGGGGCCGGGGGCCAACGTCCTGACTTTC.

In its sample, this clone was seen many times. In DNA form, the CDR3 reads TGTGCCAGCAGTCCCACAGTGATTCAAGAGACCCAGTACTTC. Its translation: CASSPTVIQETQYF. V usage is TRBV27 and J usage is TRBJ2-5; no clear D gene. The CDR3 is made up of 14 amino acids. The V gene lost 5 bases and the J gene lost 2 bases, with 12 bases spanning the gap. Per germline, CDR1 MNHEY and CDR2 SMNVEV (reference sequence).

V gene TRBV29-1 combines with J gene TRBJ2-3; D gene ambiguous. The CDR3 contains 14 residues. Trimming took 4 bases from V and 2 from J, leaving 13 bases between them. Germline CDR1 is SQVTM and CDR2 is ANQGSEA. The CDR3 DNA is TGCAGCGTTGTTGGTAGCCACAACACAGATACGCAGTATTTT. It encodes CSVVGSHNTDTQYF.

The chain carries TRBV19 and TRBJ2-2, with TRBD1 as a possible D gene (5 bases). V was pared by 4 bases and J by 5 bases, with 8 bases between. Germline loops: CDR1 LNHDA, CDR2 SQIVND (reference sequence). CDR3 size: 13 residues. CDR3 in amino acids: CASSTQGTGELFF. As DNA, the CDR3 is TGTGCCAGTAGTACTCAGGGTACCGGGGAGCTGTTTTTT.

The CDR3 sequence: CASSLLTGGRETQYF. The CDR3 DNA reads TGCGCCAGCAGCTTACTTACAGGGGGTCGGGAGACCCAGTACTTC. The chain is built from TRBV5-1 and TRBJ2-5, with 8 bases matching TRBD1. With V trimmed by 2 bases and J by 5 bases, 8 bases remained unmatched. There are 15 residues in the CDR3. The germline V gene has CDR1 SGHRS and CDR2 YFSETQ.

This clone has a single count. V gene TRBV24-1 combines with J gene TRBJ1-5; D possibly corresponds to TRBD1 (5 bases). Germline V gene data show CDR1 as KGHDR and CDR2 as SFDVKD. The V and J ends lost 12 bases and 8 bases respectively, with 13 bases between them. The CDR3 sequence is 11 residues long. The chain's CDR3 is CASPGQKPQHF. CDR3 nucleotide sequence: TGTGCCTCCCCAGGACAAAAGCCCCAGCATTTT.

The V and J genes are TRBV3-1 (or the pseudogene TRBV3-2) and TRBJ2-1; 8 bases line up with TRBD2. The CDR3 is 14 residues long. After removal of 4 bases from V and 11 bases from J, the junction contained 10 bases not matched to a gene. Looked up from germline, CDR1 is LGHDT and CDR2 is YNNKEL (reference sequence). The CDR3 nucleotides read TGTGCCAGCAGCCCGCCCTCTACTAGCGGCCAGCAGTTCTTC. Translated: CASSPPSTSGQQFF.

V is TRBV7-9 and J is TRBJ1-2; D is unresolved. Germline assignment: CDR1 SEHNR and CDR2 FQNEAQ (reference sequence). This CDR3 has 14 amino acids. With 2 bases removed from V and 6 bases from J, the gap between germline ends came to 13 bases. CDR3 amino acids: CASSLMPGGDGYTF. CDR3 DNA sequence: TGTGCCAGCAGCTTAATGCCAGGCGGGGATGGCTACACCTTC.

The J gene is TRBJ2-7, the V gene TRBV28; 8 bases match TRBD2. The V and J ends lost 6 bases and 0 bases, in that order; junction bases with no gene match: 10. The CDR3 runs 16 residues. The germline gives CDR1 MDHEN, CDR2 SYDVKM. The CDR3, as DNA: TGTGCCAGCAGGGAAGACGGGAGGGAGACCTCCTACGAGCAGTACTTC. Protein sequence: CASREDGRETSYEQYF.

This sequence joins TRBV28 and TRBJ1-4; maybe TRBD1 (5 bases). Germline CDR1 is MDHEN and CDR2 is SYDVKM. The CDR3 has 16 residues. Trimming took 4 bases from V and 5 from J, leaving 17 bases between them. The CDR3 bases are TGTGCCAGCAGTTCCATACGGGACTTCAGCAATGAAAAACTGTTTTTT. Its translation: CASSSIRDFSNEKLFF.

This chain's CDR3 is CASSVGPRIAGMNTEAFF. The CDR3 bases are TGTGCCAGCAGCGTGGGACCGCGCATTGCGGGGATGAACACTGAAGCTTTCTTT. The chain is built from TRBV9 and TRBJ1-1; maybe TRBD1 (5 bases). Germline CDR1 is SGDLS and CDR2 is YYNGEE. Between the trimmed V and J ends, which lost 2 bases and 0 bases, there was a span of 20 bases. This CDR3 is 18 amino acids long.

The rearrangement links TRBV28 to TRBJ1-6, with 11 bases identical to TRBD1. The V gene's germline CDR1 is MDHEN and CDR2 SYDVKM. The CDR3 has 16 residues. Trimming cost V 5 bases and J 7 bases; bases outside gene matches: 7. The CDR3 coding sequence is TGTGCCAGCAGTCGTGGGACAGGGGGTTTAAATTCACCCCTCCACTTT. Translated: CASSRGTGGLNSPLHF.

The CDR3 sequence is CASRISGLADTQYF. In nucleotides, the CDR3 is TGTGCCAGCAGGATATCGGGACTAGCGGATACGCAGTATTTT. J is TRBJ2-3 and V is TRBV27; 10 positions match TRBD2. Trimming removed 6 bases from V and 6 bases from J; junction bases left unmatched: 6. The CDR3 contains 14 residues. Looked up from germline, CDR1 is MNHEY and CDR2 is SMNVEV (reference sequence).

The CDR3 loop is CASSLPMTGVENQPQHF. For the CDR3, the DNA is TGTGCCAGCAGTTTACCGATGACAGGGGTGGAAAATCAGCCCCAGCATTTT. The V call is TRBV28, the J call TRBJ1-5; 8 bases match TRBD1. This CDR3 is built from 17 residues. Germline V gene sequence: CDR1 MDHEN, CDR2 SYDVKM. The ends lost 2 bases at V and 4 bases at J; junction bases unmatched: 10.

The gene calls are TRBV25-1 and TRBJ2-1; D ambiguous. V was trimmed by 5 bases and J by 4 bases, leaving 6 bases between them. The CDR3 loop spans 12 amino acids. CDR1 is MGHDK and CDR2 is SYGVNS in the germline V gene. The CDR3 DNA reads TGTGCCAGCAGTCCGAGATACAATGAGCAGTTCTTC. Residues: CASSPRYNEQFF.

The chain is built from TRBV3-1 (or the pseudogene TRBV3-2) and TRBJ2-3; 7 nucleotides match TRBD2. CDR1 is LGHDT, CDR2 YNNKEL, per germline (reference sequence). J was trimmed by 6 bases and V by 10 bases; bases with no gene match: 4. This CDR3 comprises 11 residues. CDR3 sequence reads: CATRGVDTQYF. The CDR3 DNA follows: TGTGCCACCCGGGGGGTGGATACGCAGTATTTT.

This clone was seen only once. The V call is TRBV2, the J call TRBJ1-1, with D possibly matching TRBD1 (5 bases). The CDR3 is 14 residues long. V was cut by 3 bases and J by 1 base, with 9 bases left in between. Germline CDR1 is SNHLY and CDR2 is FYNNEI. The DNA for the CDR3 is TGTGCCAGCAGTGAGGGTAGGGGGAACACTGAAGCTTTCTTT. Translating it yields CASSEGRGNTEAFF.